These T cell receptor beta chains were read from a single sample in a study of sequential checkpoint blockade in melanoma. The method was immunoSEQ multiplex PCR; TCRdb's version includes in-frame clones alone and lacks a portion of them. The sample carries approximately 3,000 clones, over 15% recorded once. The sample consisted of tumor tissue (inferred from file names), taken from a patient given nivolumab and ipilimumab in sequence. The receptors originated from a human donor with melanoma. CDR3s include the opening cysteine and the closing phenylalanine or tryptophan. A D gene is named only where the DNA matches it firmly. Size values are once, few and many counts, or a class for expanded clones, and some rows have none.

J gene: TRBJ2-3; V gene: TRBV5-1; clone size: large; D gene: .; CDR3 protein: CASSFPVQGRTDTQYF; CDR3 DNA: TGCGCCAGCAGCTTCCCCGTACAGGGACGCACAGATACGCAGTATTTT
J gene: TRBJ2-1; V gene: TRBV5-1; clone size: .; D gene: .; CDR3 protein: CASSLAAGLYNEQFF; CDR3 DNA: TGCGCCAGCAGCTTGGCAGCAGGGCTATACAATGAGCAGTTCTTC
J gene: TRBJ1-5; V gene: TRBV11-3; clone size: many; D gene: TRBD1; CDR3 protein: CASSFAGGYNQPQHF; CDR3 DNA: TGTGCCAGCAGCTTCGCAGGGGGATACAATCAGCCCCAGCATTTT
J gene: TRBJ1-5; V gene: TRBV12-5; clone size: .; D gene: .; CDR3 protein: CASGLDKDRGNQPQHF; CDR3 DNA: TGTGCTAGTGGTTTGGACAAGGACAGAGGTAATCAGCCCCAGCATTTT
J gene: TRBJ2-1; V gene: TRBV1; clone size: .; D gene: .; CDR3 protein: CASSQEMTGANEQFF; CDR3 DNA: TGCGCCAGCAGCCAAGAAATGACGGGGGCCAATGAGCAGTTCTTC
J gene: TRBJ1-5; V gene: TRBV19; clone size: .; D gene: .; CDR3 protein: CASYGGNQPQHF; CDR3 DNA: TGTGCCAGTTATGGAGGGAATCAGCCCCAGCATTTT
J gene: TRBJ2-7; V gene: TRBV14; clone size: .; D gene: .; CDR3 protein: CASSRAGPGFAYEQYF; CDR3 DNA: TGTGCCAGCAGCCGTGCGGGCCCAGGTTTCGCCTACGAGCAGTACTTC
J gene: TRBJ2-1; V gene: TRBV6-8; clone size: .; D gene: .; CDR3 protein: CASSKSGRNRPFF; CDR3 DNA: TGTGCCAGCAGTAAATCCGGACGCAACCGTCCGTTCTTC
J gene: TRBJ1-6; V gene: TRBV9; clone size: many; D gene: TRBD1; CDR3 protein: CASSEEQGARSPLHF; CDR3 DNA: TGTGCCAGCAGTGAAGAGCAGGGGGCGCGTTCACCCCTCCACTTT
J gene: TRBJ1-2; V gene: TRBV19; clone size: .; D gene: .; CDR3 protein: CASSISRSGPAGGYTF; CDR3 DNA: TGTGCCAGTAGTATCTCACGTTCTGGGCCCGCGGGAGGCTACACCTTC
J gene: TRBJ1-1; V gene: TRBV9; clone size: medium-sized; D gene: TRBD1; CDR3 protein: CASSVRQGGEAFF; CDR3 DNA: TGTGCCAGCAGCGTACGACAGGGTGGCGAAGCTTTCTTT
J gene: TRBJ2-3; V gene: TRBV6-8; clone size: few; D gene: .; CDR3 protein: CASSPRAGTDTQYF; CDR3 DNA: TGTGCCAGCAGCCCCAGGGCGGGCACAGATACGCAGTATTTT
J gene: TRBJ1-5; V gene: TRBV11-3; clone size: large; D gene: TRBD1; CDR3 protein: CASSIGGRGNQPQHF; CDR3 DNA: TGTGCCAGCAGCATAGGGGGCAGAGGCAATCAGCCCCAGCATTTT
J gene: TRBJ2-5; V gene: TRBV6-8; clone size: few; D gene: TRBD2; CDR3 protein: CASSYDGTSVGKETQYF; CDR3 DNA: TGTGCCAGCAGTTACGACGGGACTAGCGTAGGGAAAGAGACCCAGTACTTC
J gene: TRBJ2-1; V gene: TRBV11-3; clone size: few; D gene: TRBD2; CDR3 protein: CASSYNGLAGVNEQFF; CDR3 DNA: TGTGCCAGCAGCTACAATGGACTAGCGGGGGTCAATGAGCAGTTCTTC
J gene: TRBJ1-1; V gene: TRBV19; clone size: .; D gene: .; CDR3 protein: CASSITGYTEAFF; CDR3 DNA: TGTGCCAGTAGTATAACAGGGTACACTGAAGCTTTCTTT
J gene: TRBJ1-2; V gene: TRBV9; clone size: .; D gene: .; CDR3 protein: CASSFSGSNYGYTF; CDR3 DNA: TGTGCCAGCAGTTTTTCAGGATCTAACTATGGCTACACCTTC
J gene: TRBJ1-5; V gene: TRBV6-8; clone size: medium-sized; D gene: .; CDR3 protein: CASSGEVERPNQPQHF; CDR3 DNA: TGTGCCAGCAGTGGAGAGGTAGAACGTCCAAATCAGCCCCAGCATTTT
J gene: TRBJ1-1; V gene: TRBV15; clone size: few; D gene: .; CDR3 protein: CATSRERGVTEAFF; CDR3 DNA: TGTGCCACCAGCAGAGAGCGTGGGGTCACTGAAGCTTTCTTT
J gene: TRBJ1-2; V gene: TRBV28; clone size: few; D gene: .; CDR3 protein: CASGETDLYGYTF; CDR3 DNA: TGTGCCAGCGGGGAGACAGACCTCTATGGCTACACCTTC
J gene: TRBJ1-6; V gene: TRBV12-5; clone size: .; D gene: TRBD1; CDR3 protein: CASGCQGGCVALHF; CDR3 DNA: TGTGCTAGTGGTTGTCAGGGGGGATGTGTGGCCCTCCACTTT
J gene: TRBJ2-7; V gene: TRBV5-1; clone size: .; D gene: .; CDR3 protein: CASSEGRSVYEQYF; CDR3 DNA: TGCGCCAGCAGTGAGGGCAGGAGTGTATACGAGCAGTACTTC
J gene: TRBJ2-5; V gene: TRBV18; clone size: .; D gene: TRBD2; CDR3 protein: CASSLSGLAEETQYF; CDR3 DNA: TGTGCCAGCTCACTCTCGGGACTAGCCGAAGAGACCCAGTACTTC
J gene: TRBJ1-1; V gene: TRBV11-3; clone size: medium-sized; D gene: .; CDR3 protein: CASSQTLRQSNTEAFF; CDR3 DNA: TGTGCCAGCAGCCAAACCCTAAGGCAGTCGAACACTGAAGCTTTCTTT
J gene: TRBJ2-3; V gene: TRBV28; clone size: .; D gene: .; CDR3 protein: CASRTQGGGTDTQYF; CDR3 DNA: TGTGCCAGCAGAACGCAGGGGGGCGGCACAGATACGCAGTATTTT
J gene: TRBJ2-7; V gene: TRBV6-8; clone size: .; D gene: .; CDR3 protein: CASRESQGRQYEQYF; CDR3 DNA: TGTGCCAGCAGGGAAAGTCAGGGGCGGCAATACGAGCAGTACTTC
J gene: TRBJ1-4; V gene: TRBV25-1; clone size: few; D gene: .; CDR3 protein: CASSKPQGHGEKLFF; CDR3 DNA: TGTGCCAGCTCAAAGCCCCAGGGGCATGGTGAAAAACTGTTTTTT
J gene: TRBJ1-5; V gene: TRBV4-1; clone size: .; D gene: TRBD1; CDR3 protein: CASSLTGQSNQPQHF; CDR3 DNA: TGCGCCAGCAGCCTTACGGGACAGAGCAATCAGCCCCAGCATTTT
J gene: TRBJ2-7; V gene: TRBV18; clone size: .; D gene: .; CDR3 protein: CASSPQGQRGNSWGQYF; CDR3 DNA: TGTGCCAGCTCACCGCAAGGACAGCGGGGAAACTCTTGGGGGCAGTACTTC
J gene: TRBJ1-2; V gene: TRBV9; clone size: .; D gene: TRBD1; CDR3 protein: CASSDPDRDDGYTF; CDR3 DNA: TGTGCCAGCAGCGACCCGGACAGGGACGATGGCTACACCTTC